This T cell receptor beta chain is drawn from a study of T cell responses to AZD1222 COVID-19 vaccine. Study-level background: Analyses pooled second doses at about 4 or about 12 weeks. General study findings and limits: Only five or six AZD1222 recipients were seropositive at baseline.

TCRdb keeps only in-frame clones here, not all; method: immunoSEQ multiplex PCR. Of roughly 110,000 clones in the sample, around 90% were seen once. A note on this clone: The antigen remains undetermined.

The trim removed 2 bases at V and 3 bases at J, leaving 5 bases unmatched. The germline V gene encodes CDR1 WSHSY and CDR2 SAAADI. The CDR3 consists of 16 residues. This rearrangement joins TRBV10-2 to TRBJ1-3; 9 bases match TRBD1. The source of this sequence is an adult in good health. This specimen was peripheral blood, taken on day 0 of AZD1222 vaccination. CDR3 amino acids: CASSELGQGVGNTIYF. For the CDR3, the DNA is TGCGCCAGCAGTGAGCTGGGACAGGGTGTTGGAAACACCATATATTTT.